This T cell receptor (beta chain) was profiled in a study of blood T cell repertoires in COVID-19 (dated by TCRdb to the early 2020s). Study-wide context: Samples from collaborators originated in the United States, Italy and Spain and spanned both the acute and convalescent phases of COVID-19. The prospective study material was composed of cDNA or gDNA derived from T cells, B-cell-depleted T cells, or PBMCs. HLA class I and class II types, where available, came from metadata supplied by the sample provider rather than from assay-based typing. The repertoires were released in a freely available public database intended as a resource for research on the immune response to SARS-CoV-2. Nearly every sample came with metadata listing a de-identified subject ID, COVID-19 status, age in years and sex. The samples were drawn from the first 160 participants of the ongoing ImmuneRACE study and from 950 to 1,500 subjects provided by 6 global collaborators. Deeply sampled blood TCRbeta repertoires from subjects exposed to, actively infected with, or recovered from COVID-19 were included in the dataset.

Study-wide conclusions, independent of this receptor: Clinical and demographic metadata were provided uncurated, with the amount varying by source and participant.

Notes on this clone: Its recognized antigen is unknown. No per-base quality is available; no much larger clone lies one base away.

Each collaborating institution followed its own protocols to collect whole blood in K2EDTA tubes. Collaborator samples were shipped for TCRbeta analysis as frozen whole blood, isolated PBMCs, or DNA extracted from either sample type. The immunoSEQ Assay, a bias-controlled multiplex PCR, was used to amplify TCRbeta CDR3 regions from genomic DNA. In the source study's methods: Within the assay, amplification of reference gene primers was used to estimate how many nucleated cells each sample contained. To quantify the absolute abundance of each unique TCRbeta CDR3 rearrangement, sequence reads were collapsed and filtered. Productive Simpson clonality was computed per sample as the square root of Simpson's diversity index over productive rearrangements. In its TCRdb copy, this immuneACCESS table keeps in-frame sequences only and misses some clones. Where compared with another copy, unresolved V genes explain less than half of these, and the others have no known cause. V, J and clone size reflect that table, while D and trimming were determined from the DNA. Here the sample has approximately 120,000 clones; 80% to 90% occur a single time. Of the sample, 5.9% falls within the top ten clones.

Trimming removed 2 bases from V and 7 bases from J, leaving 8 bases between the germline ends. The cysteine opens and the phenylalanine closes a CDR3 of 12 amino acids. Of the read, only the CDR3 DNA is kept; its 36 bases are in frame from base 1. Per the germline V gene, MDHEN is the CDR1 and SYDVKM is the CDR2. The chain employs TRBV28 and TRBJ1-2, and possibly TRBD1, on 6 matching bases. The sequenced sample was peripheral blood. The sequence was collected from a man older than 75 with active or convalescent COVID-19. The sequenced DNA: TGTGCCAGCAGTTTAAACAGGGCTGGCTACACCTTC. It translates as CASSLNRAGYTF.